This is a list of T cell receptor beta chains from one sample in a study of cytomegalovirus exposure and HLA in healthy donors. Produced via immunoSEQ multiplex PCR; TCRdb's table is partial and in-frame only. The top ten hold roughly a tenth of the sample, which has tens of thousands of clones, roughly 78% seen once. The sequencing input was PBMCs. The receptors come from a man between 40 and 49 years old in good health and CMV-seronegative. The CDR3 runs from the conserved cysteine through the conserved F or W. Each record gives: J gene, D gene, clone size, V gene, CDR3 DNA, CDR3 protein. D genes are given only for firm matches. Some rows have no size entry. The others give once, few or many, or a class for an expanded clone.

TRBJ2-7 | - | - | TRBV19 | TGTGCCAGTAGTATAGGTCCGGGACAAGCCTACGAGCAGTACTTC | CASSIGPGQAYEQYF
TRBJ2-7 | TRBD2 | - | TRBV28 | TGTGCCAGCAGCTACACACGAGGGACCACCCTAGCGGGAGGGTCCTACGAGCAGTACTTC | CASSYTRGTTLAGGSYEQYF
TRBJ1-1 | TRBD1 | - | TRBV2 | TGTGCCAGCAGTAAACAGGGGGAGTCCACTGAAGCTTTCTTT | CASSKQGESTEAFF
TRBJ2-5 | - | - | TRBV5-4 | TGTGCCAGCAGCTTGGAAGGCCGAACTAAAGAGACCCAGTACTTC | CASSLEGRTKETQYF
TRBJ2-3 | TRBD1 | - | TRBV11-2 | TGTGCCAGCAGCCCCTGGGGACAGGTGAGCACAGATACGCAGTATTTT | CASSPWGQVSTDTQYF
TRBJ2-1 | - | - | TRBV7-9 | TGTGCCAGCAGCTTAACGACAGGCACCTACTACAATGAGCAGTTCTTC | CASSLTTGTYYNEQFF
TRBJ2-1 | TRBD2 | - | TRBV6-5 | TGTGCCGGGTATAGCGGGGGGGCCGATGAGCAGTTCTTC | CAGYSGGADEQFF
TRBJ2-2 | - | - | TRBV7-9 | TGTGCCAGCAGCTTGTACCGACAGGCGAACACCGGGGAGCTGTTTTTT | CASSLYRQANTGELFF
TRBJ1-2 | TRBD1 | few | TRBV6-5 | TGTGCCAGCAGTTGGGCGGACAGGGGGCAATTCGGCTACACCTTC | CASSWADRGQFGYTF
TRBJ1-1 | - | - | TRBV29-1 | TGCAGCGTTGTGTCCGGGGCTGAAGCTTTCTTT | CSVVSGAEAFF
TRBJ1-5 | - | - | TRBV4-1 | TGCGCCAGCAGCCAAGGGAGGGTTCGCAATCAGCCCCAGCATTTT | CASSQGRVRNQPQHF
TRBJ1-5 | - | - | TRBV16 | TGTGCCAGCAGCCAATCTCGGCAGGGATGGCAGCCCCAGCATTTT | CASSQSRQGWQPQHF